Following are 13 T cell receptor beta chains from one sample sequenced in a study of OX40 agonist ivuxolimab in advanced cancers. Repertoires were generated with immunoSEQ multiplex PCR, while TCRdb's copy carries only in-frame clones and drops some. The data hold some 97,000 clones, with 90% observed a single time. The sample here was CD4+ or CD8+ T cells sorted from blood, taken in a trial of the OX40 agonist ivuxolimab. The receptors were sampled from an adult with an advanced solid tumor such as melanoma, head and neck, liver or kidney cancer.

The V and J genes are TRBV7-8 and TRBJ2-7; 7 bases are a match to TRBD1. CDR1 and CDR2 from the germline V gene are SGHVS and FQNEAQ. The junction had 6 bases not matched to a gene; V was cut back by 7 bases and J by 0 bases. This CDR3 has 14 amino acids. CDR3 sequence: CASNRRGYSYEQYF. The CDR3 region has the DNA TGTGCCAGCAACCGCAGGGGGTACTCCTACGAGCAGTACTTC.

V gene TRBV30 combines with J gene TRBJ2-7, with D possibly being TRBD2 (6 bases). CDR1 GTSNPN and CDR2 SVGIG come from the germline V gene (reference sequence). Trimming cost V 3 bases and J 2 bases, with 14 bases left between them. CDR3 length: 14 amino acids. The DNA for the CDR3 is TGTGCCTGGAGCCTGGGGGGATACCCCTACGAGCAGTACTTC. Protein product: CAWSLGGYPYEQYF. Filled out from reference TRBV30 and TRBJ2-7, the complete variable domain reads SQTIHQWPATLVQPVGSPLSLECTVEGTSNPNLYWYRQAAGRGLQLLFYSVGIGQISSEVPQNLSASRPQDRQFILSSKKLLLSDSGFYLCAWSLGGYPYEQYFGPGTRLTVT.

This chain connects TRBV27 to TRBJ1-5; no firm D call. Germline V gene lookup returns CDR1 MNHEY and CDR2 SMNVEV (reference sequence). This CDR3 has 16 residues. Trimming removed 8 bases at V and 2 bases at J, with 19 bases between. CDR3 in amino acids: CASAPNGVVGNQPQHF. Here the CDR3 DNA reads TGTGCCAGCGCTCCCAACGGGGTTGTTGGCAATCAGCCCCAGCATTTT.

The CDR3 coding sequence is TGTGCCAGCGGGGCCCCTCGGGGAGAGCAGTACTTC. It is translated as CASGAPRGEQYF. J is TRBJ2-7 and V is TRBV9; tentatively, D is TRBD1 or TRBD2 (5 bases each). CDR1 SGDLS and CDR2 YYNGEE come from the germline V gene. CDR3 length: 12 amino acids. V lost 7 bases to trimming and J lost 7 bases, with 15 bases between them.

This sequence joins TRBV21-1 and TRBJ2-5; the table's D call, TRBD2, has no DNA check behind it. TRBV21-1 corresponds to a pseudogene. The CDR3 is 14 residues long. This CDR3 is CASSKGEEGRTQYF. CDR3 nucleotides: TGTGCCAGCAGCAAAGGGGAGGAGGGGAGGACCCAGTACTTC.

The J gene is TRBJ1-1, the V gene TRBV27; no definite D call. CDR3 length: 13 amino acids. V dropped 6 bases and J dropped 4 bases, with 12 bases sitting between them. The V gene's germline CDR1 is MNHEY and CDR2 SMNVEV (reference sequence). CDR3 sequence (DNA): TGTGCCAGCAGGCCTCTGGCGACCACTGAAGCTTTCTTT. Protein: CASRPLATTEAFF.

The genes are TRBV5-8 and TRBJ1-2, with D maybe TRBD1 (5 bases). This CDR3 is 16 amino acids long. Germline V CDR1 and CDR2: SGHTS, YDEGEE. With 2 bases removed from V and 13 bases from J, the gap between germline ends came to 27 bases. The CDR3 sequence: CASSFGLGQLPTGGTF. The CDR3 DNA is TGTGCCAGCAGCTTCGGTCTGGGCCAGCTCCCGACGGGGGGCACCTTC.

The chain couples TRBV7-3 to TRBJ2-7, with D possibly matching TRBD2 (6 bases). CDR3 size: 15 residues. The germline V gene encodes CDR1 SGHTA and CDR2 FQGTGA. V was shortened by 1 base and J by 3 bases, with 13 bases between the two germline ends. The CDR3 nucleotides are TGTGCCAGCAGCTTAAACCCGGGGCGGGACTACGAGCAGTACTTC. Translation gives CASSLNPGRDYEQYF.

V and J are TRBV4-1 and TRBJ2-1; TRBD2 aligns across 9 bases. Trimming cost V 0 bases and J 4 bases; bases outside gene matches: 10. Germline CDR1 and CDR2: MGHRA and YSYEKL. The CDR3 covers 18 residues. CDR3 in DNA: TGCGCCAGCAGCCAAGACCACGGCGGGAGGGGAAGTTACAATGAGCAGTTCTTC. Translation gives CASSQDHGGRGSYNEQFF.

The genes are TRBV5-4 and TRBJ2-2; D unresolved. CDR1 SGHNT and CDR2 YYREEE come from the germline V gene (reference sequence). The CDR3 covers 14 residues. Trimming removed 0 bases at V and 3 bases at J, with 6 bases between. DNA for the CDR3: TGTGCCAGCAGCTTGGCCAAACACACCGGGGAGCTGTTTTTT. Protein: CASSLAKHTGELFF.

V gene TRBV5-1 combines with J gene TRBJ2-5; 9 bases line up with TRBD2. Germline loops: CDR1 SGHRS, CDR2 YFSETQ. Unmatched junction bases numbered 9, after V lost 1 base and J lost 2 bases. This CDR3 region has 17 residues. CDR3 sequence: CASSLFSGRLLQETQYF. The CDR3 bases are TGCGCCAGCAGCTTGTTTAGCGGGAGACTTTTACAAGAGACCCAGTACTTC.

The V call is TRBV5-1, the J call TRBJ1-2; D is undetermined. Trimming left V 0 bases short and J 7 bases short, with 10 bases between. CDR3 length: 13 amino acids. Germline assignment: CDR1 SGHRS and CDR2 YFSETQ. The CDR3 loop reads CASSLEATGGYTF. CDR3 bases: TGCGCCAGCAGCTTGGAGGCGACCGGTGGCTACACCTTC.

V is TRBV28 and J is TRBJ1-2; possibly TRBD1 for D (5 bases). The CDR3 contains 15 residues. Germline V gives CDR1 MDHEN, CDR2 SYDVKM. Trimming left V 8 bases short and J 6 bases short, with 22 bases between. In DNA, the CDR3 is TGTGCCAGCTCGGGGGGTGGATTGGCCCAGCATGGCTACACCTTC. This codes for CASSGGGLAQHGYTF.